This T cell receptor beta chain was identified in a study of T cell responses to AZD1222 COVID-19 vaccine (dated by TCRdb to the early 2020s). Looking at the study overall: TCR sequencing covered roughly 230 trial participants: nearly 210 given two doses of AZD1222 and 26 given two doses of MenACWY control vaccine. Trial participants were enrolled into age subgroups of 18-55, 56-69 and 70-plus years, which contained approximately 150, 28 and 58 TCR-sequenced participants, respectively. Overall study results and their limits: Only five or six AZD1222 recipients were SARS-CoV-2 seropositive at baseline, limiting conclusions about previously exposed vaccinees. Spike-specific TCR breadth and depth rose significantly after two AZD1222 doses compared with day 0 and with MenACWY recipients. The vaccine-associated CD4 TCRs covered the entire spike protein, and the dominant responses fell in regions 160-218 and 743-854. Nearly half of unique spike-specific TCRs reportedly recognized epitopes outside regions mutated in the B.1.351 and B.1.1.7 variants. Participants were mostly white British, with more females than males. The authors suggested clonal diversity may have been underestimated. The 56-69-year group was small, and its depth increase did not reach significance, likely because of low power. Because no day 14 peak-response samples were available, repertoires were characterized only after the peak T cell response.

For this clone: This clone's antigen is unknown. The input lacks base qualities; no much larger clone sits a single base away.

What the time point label conveys for this sample: about 28 days (+/-7) after the second vaccine dose. Because spike-specific TCR depth and breadth did not differ between the two schedules, AZD1222 recipients who got a second dose at roughly 4 weeks were pooled with those who got a second dose at roughly 12 weeks. Vaccinee samples were obtained from the UK trials COV001 and COV002, which included a single-blind randomized controlled phase 2/3 trial of AZD1222 (ChAdOx1 nCoV-19) in healthy adults. For TCRbeta chain sequencing, PBMC samples from trial participants were taken at day 0 and at day 28 after the second dose. The CDR3 regions of human TCRbeta chains were subjected to immunosequencing. Turning to the authors' computational methods: TCRs in the repertoires were matched against a reference library of SARS-CoV-2-specific TCRs that had been generated with the MIRA antigen-specificity platform. Breadth meant the fraction of unique TCRs that were SARS-CoV-2-associated, whereas depth meant the fraction of total T cells that were SARS-CoV-2-associated. Using the MIRA data, each spike-specific TCR was mapped to the spike region that the TCR reacts to and placed in a CD4 or CD8 class. Log10-transformed breadth and depth values were compared by one-way ANOVA with Sidak's multiple comparisons tests. As stored in TCRdb, this immuneACCESS dataset retains in-frame rearrangements with V and J assigned. A fraction of the clones does not appear; measured against another copy, unresolved V genes explain less than half of the discrepancy, and the remainder lacks a known reason. Clone size and V and J calls were adopted from that table, with D and trimming inferred from the DNA. In all, the sample holds some 110,000 clones, and around 84% of those were seen once. The top ten clones comprise around 17% of the sample.

V has 3 bases trimmed and J has 3 bases trimmed; junction bases matching no gene number 10. The germline V gene encodes CDR1 SGHTA and CDR2 FQGTGA. Its CDR3 holds 17 amino acids, cysteine through phenylalanine. Of the read, only the CDR3 DNA is kept; its 51 bases are in frame from base 1. The receptor comes from an adult who received the AZD1222 COVID-19 vaccine. Sequenced material: peripheral blood, taken 28 days after the second AZD1222 dose. Recombination connected TRBV7-3 to TRBJ2-5, with 10 middle bases fitting TRBD1. CDR3 protein: CASSLMGGGTGEETQYF. The nucleotides read TGTGCCAGCAGCTTGATGGGGGGCGGGACAGGGGAAGAGACCCAGTACTTC.